This paragraph covers one T cell receptor (beta chain) sequence. This record belongs to a study of identical twins. TCRdb called the 5' RACE reads again in MiXCR, with one record for every CDR3 protein. Of a few hundred thousand distinct CDR3 sequences in the sample, less than 25% were seen once. The data also belong to a second study, concerning T cells expressing NK-cell markers. That work contributes: Within the sequenced cohort of eight donors, seven exhibited HCMV seropositivity and one was seronegative. Restricting sorting to alpha-beta TCR T cells was achieved in several experiments by an anti-gamma-delta TCR antibody. Of CD8+ T cells, 1.0-7.0% belonged to dominant NKG2C+ clonotypes in more than five donors. Clarity on HCMV specificity was lacking for the expanded NKG2C+ T cell clones.

The receptor was derived from a woman aged 18-29 years in good health. Specimen: CD4+ T cells sorted from blood.

The CDR3 loop reads CASGSDTGELFF. The DNA for the CDR3 is TGCGCCAGCGGGTCGGACACCGGGGAGCTGTTTTTT. The chain is built from TRBV10-2 and TRBJ2-2; D uncertain. Germline-derived CDR1 and CDR2 are WSHSY and SAAADI. The CDR3 is 12 amino acids. V gave up 8 bases and J gave up 3 bases, with 7 bases separating them.